The 23 T cell receptor beta chains presented below share a single source sample, sequenced in a study of shared T cell receptors in the human thymus. Repertoires were generated with immunoSEQ multiplex PCR, while TCRdb's copy carries only in-frame clones and drops some. The table shows over 650,000 clones, with more than 75% occurring only once. These data were also filed under a second study, of human thymus T cells.

The sequencing input was thymocytes. These receptors were obtained from a boy younger than two with a congenital heart defect.

This rearrangement joins TRBV4-3 to TRBJ2-7; D gene ambiguous. This CDR3 is 14 amino acids long. Trimming removed 0 bases from V and 0 bases from J, with 6 bases in between. Germline-derived CDR1 and CDR2 are LGHNA and YSLEER. The CDR3, as DNA: TGCGCCAGCAGCCAAGATCAGCGCTCCTACGAGCAGTACTTC. It specifies CASSQDQRSYEQYF.

CDR3 loop: CASSVTSSTTDTQYF. For the CDR3, the DNA is TGTGCCAGCAGCGTGACATCGTCGACCACAGATACGCAGTATTTT. The chain combines TRBV9 with TRBJ2-3; no reliable D call. The CDR3 is 15 amino acids. The V end was cut by 2 bases, the J end by 2 bases, with 12 bases between. CDR1 is SGDLS and CDR2 is YYNGEE in the germline V gene.

V is TRBV7-2 and J is TRBJ2-3; D unclear. CDR3 length: 16 amino acids. The germline V gene has CDR1 SGHTA and CDR2 FQGNSA. The V end lost 2 bases, the J end lost 0 bases, and 12 bases lay between the germline ends. The CDR3 DNA sequence: TGTGCCAGCAGCTTATGGGTGGGCCTGAGCACAGATACGCAGTATTTT. Its translation: CASSLWVGLSTDTQYF.

This chain links TRBV7-3 with TRBJ2-1; D might be TRBD2 (6 bases). Looked up from germline, CDR1 is SGHTA and CDR2 is FQGTGA. This CDR3 has 12 amino acids. Trimming removed 3 bases at V and 14 bases at J, with 14 bases between. Here the CDR3 reads CASSFAGSSKFF. CDR3 DNA sequence: TGTGCCAGCAGCTTCGCGGGGTCCAGTAAGTTCTTC. Using reference TRBV7-3 and TRBJ2-1 for the parts outside the CDR3, the full variable domain is GAGVSQTPSNKVTEKGKYVELRCDPISGHTALYWYRQSLGQGPEFLIYFQGTGAADDSGLPNDRFFAVRPEGSVSTLKIQRTERGDSAVYLCASSFAGSSKFFGPGTRLTVL.

The chain recombines TRBV30 with TRBJ1-2; D is possibly TRBD1 (6 bases). The CDR3 covers 14 residues. Deletions cut 1 base from V and 2 bases from J, with 11 bases between. Germline V gene data show CDR1 as GTSNPN and CDR2 as SVGIG (reference sequence). This CDR3 is CAWSGADRNYGYTF. The CDR3 nucleotides read TGTGCCTGGAGTGGAGCGGACAGAAACTATGGCTACACCTTC.

V is TRBV12-5 and J is TRBJ1-1; D is ambiguous. Trimming removed 1 base at V and 5 bases at J, with 11 bases between. Per germline, CDR1 LGHNT and CDR2 FRNRAP. The CDR3 is made up of 14 amino acids. In nucleotides, the CDR3 is TGTGCTAGTGGTTTGGACGGTGGGGAGACTGAAGCTTTCTTT. Protein: CASGLDGGETEAFF.

The chain has TRBV30 and TRBJ1-4; perhaps TRBD1 as D (6 bases). V lost 4 bases and J lost 7, with 13 bases in between. The CDR3 has 13 amino acids. Looked up from germline, CDR1 is GTSNPN and CDR2 is SVGIG (reference sequence). DNA of the CDR3: TGTGCCTGGAAACAGGGCGGAGGTGAAAAACTGTTTTTT. Its protein is CAWKQGGGEKLFF.

The chain links TRBV28 to TRBJ1-4; TRBD1 agrees at 12 bases. Germline V CDR1 and CDR2: MDHEN, SYDVKM. V shed 6 bases and J 6 bases; nucleotides not matched to a gene: 8. The CDR3 extends over 16 amino acids. CDR3 loop: CASRTGTGGRDEKLFF. In DNA form, the CDR3 reads TGTGCCAGCAGAACCGGGACAGGGGGCCGGGATGAAAAACTGTTTTTT.

This chain connects TRBV4-2 to TRBJ2-7, with D perhaps matching TRBD1 (5 bases). V lost 1 base and J 6 bases, leaving 10 bases between the germline ends. Germline V gene lookup returns CDR1 LGHNA and CDR2 YNFKEQ. There are 13 residues in the CDR3. The CDR3 sequence is CASSQGRGREQYF. The CDR3 DNA reads as TGTGCCAGCAGCCAAGGAAGGGGTCGCGAGCAGTACTTC.

The table lists this clone with a few counts. The CDR3 here is CASRPKKYRVKGTEAFF. DNA of the CDR3: TGTGCCAGCAGACCTAAGAAGTACAGGGTGAAAGGCACTGAAGCTTTCTTT. The chain links TRBV27 to TRBJ1-1, with D maybe TRBD1 (6 bases). Germline lookup yields CDR1 MNHEY and CDR2 SMNVEV (reference sequence). The CDR3 runs to 17 residues. V lost 6 bases and J lost 4, with 24 bases in between.

V usage is TRBV18 and J usage is TRBJ2-6; D remains ambiguous. V was shortened by 6 bases and J by 3 bases, with 12 bases between the two germline ends. The CDR3 is made up of 15 amino acids. The germline V gene has CDR1 KGHSH and CDR2 LQKENI. The CDR3 DNA sequence: TGTGCCAGCTCTCCCGACAACCGTGGGGCCAACGTCCTGACTTTC. It yields the protein CASSPDNRGANVLTF.

This clone was observed a single time. This chain uses TRBV5-1 with TRBJ1-4; a weak D match, TRBD1 (6 bases). The germline V gene has CDR1 SGHRS and CDR2 YFSETQ. The V gene lost 3 bases and the J gene lost 4 bases, with 10 bases spanning the gap. The CDR3 has 14 amino acids. The CDR3 reads CASSSDRSNEKLFF. Here the CDR3 DNA reads TGCGCCAGCAGCTCGGACAGAAGTAATGAAAAACTGTTTTTT.

The chain joins TRBV29-1 to TRBJ2-1; 11 nucleotides line up with TRBD2. The trim removed 2 bases at V and 15 bases at J, leaving 12 bases unmatched. This CDR3 region has 14 residues. Looked up from germline, CDR1 is SQVTM and CDR2 is ANQGSEA. The CDR3 nucleotides are TGCAGCGTTGAATCGGGACTAGCGGAGGGGGTGGGGTTCTTC. Translated: CSVESGLAEGVGFF.

V and J are TRBV5-8 and TRBJ2-5; tentative D call: TRBD2 (7 bases). The CDR3 covers 17 residues. Trimming stripped 3 bases from V and 5 bases from J, with 23 bases between. CDR1 is SGHTS and CDR2 is YDEGEE in the germline V gene. The CDR3 is CASSWAGALAPVETQYF. The DNA of the CDR3 is TGTGCCAGCAGCTGGGCGGGGGCCCTAGCGCCGGTGGAGACCCAGTACTTC.

The chain has TRBV25-1 and TRBJ2-3, with 7 bases fitting TRBD2. This CDR3 has 15 amino acids. CDR1 is MGHDK and CDR2 is SYGVNS in the germline V gene. Trimming cost V 5 bases and J 9 bases; bases outside gene matches: 14. CDR3 bases: TGTGCCAGCAGTTCGGGACTAAAAGGGTTAGGGACGCAGTATTTT. It encodes CASSSGLKGLGTQYF.

The chain is built from TRBV5-5 and TRBJ2-7, with 7 bases identical to TRBD1. Germline CDR1 and CDR2: SGHKS and YYEKEE (reference sequence). The CDR3 runs to 16 residues. V lost 3 bases to trimming and J lost 6 bases; unmatched junction nucleotides: 15. The CDR3, as DNA: TGTGCCAGCAGCTATCCGGGACAGATAAACTCAATCGAGCAGTACTTC. Translation: CASSYPGQINSIEQYF.

The J gene is TRBJ1-2, the V gene TRBV18, with 7 bases aligning to TRBD1. This CDR3 comprises 13 residues. The V segment lost 4 bases and the J segment 5 bases; nucleotides outside the gene matches: 4. Germline CDR1 KGHSH, CDR2 LQKENI. CDR3 region: CASSHTTGYGYTF. The CDR3 DNA reads TGTGCCAGCTCACACACGACAGGGTATGGCTACACCTTC.

The chain recombines TRBV19 with TRBJ1-5; D is possibly TRBD1 (6 bases). The germline gives CDR1 LNHDA, CDR2 SQIVND (reference sequence). This CDR3 has 16 amino acids. Trimming removed 5 bases at V and 2 bases at J, with 16 bases between. The CDR3 bases are TGTGCCAGTAGTGCCCCTACAGGGCCCGGCAATCAGCCCCAGCATTTT. Translated: CASSAPTGPGNQPQHF.

The chain couples TRBV27 to TRBJ1-5; tentatively, D is TRBD1 (5 bases). The CDR3 has 15 residues. Germline CDR1 and CDR2: MNHEY and SMNVEV (reference sequence). Trimming removed 3 bases from V and 6 bases from J, with 15 bases in between. Here the CDR3 reads CASSLMGQVGQPQHF. The CDR3 region has the DNA TGTGCCAGCAGTTTGATGGGGCAGGTAGGTCAGCCCCAGCATTTT.

The V and J genes are TRBV30 and TRBJ2-3, with 9 bases that match TRBD2. The CDR3 consists of 15 residues. J gave up 7 bases and V 0 bases, and 8 bases lay outside the gene matches. Per germline, CDR1 GTSNPN and CDR2 SVGIG (reference sequence). The CDR3 DNA reads TGTGCCTGGAGTGTAGGGACTAGCATTGATAATACGCAGTATTTT. It translates to CAWSVGTSIDNTQYF.

V usage is TRBV19 and J usage is TRBJ2-7, with 10 nucleotides matching TRBD1. The V segment lost 4 bases and the J segment 0 bases; nucleotides outside the gene matches: 9. This CDR3 is built from 17 residues. Per germline, CDR1 LNHDA and CDR2 SQIVND (reference sequence). The CDR3 DNA is TGTGCCAGTAGTAGAAAGGGGGGGGACAGGGGCTCCTACGAGCAGTACTTC. Translation gives CASSRKGGDRGSYEQYF.

The CDR3 bases are TGTGCTAGTGGCCCGATCCACAGGGGGGCCTTGGACACTGAAGCTTTCTTT. Protein product: CASGPIHRGALDTEAFF. This rearrangement joins TRBV12-5 to TRBJ1-1; 8 nucleotides line up with TRBD1. V dropped 6 bases and J dropped 3; count of bases not matched to a gene: 15. CDR1 is LGHNT and CDR2 is FRNRAP in the germline V gene. CDR3 length: 17 amino acids.

Turning to this clone: A read error may produce the germline difference seen at one junction end. The V gene is TRBV7-7, the J gene TRBJ2-3; D is uncertain. This CDR3 spans 13 amino acids. Germline CDR1 reads SSHAT; CDR2 reads FNYEAQ (reference sequence). CDR3: CASSPYNTDTQYF. CDR3 in DNA: TGTGCTAGCAGCCCGTACAACACAGATACGCAGTATTTT.